The 12 T cell receptor gamma chains below were found in one sample sequenced in a study of gamma-delta T cells after stem cell transplantation. TCRdb re-called the RT-PCR reads using CATT. The table has 700 or so gamma-chain clones, about a third seen once. Sequencing input: gamma-delta T cells. These receptors originate from a human donor. It is not recorded whose cells these are; they may come from a transplant donor.

Concerning this clone itself: A far larger clone is just one base off, so this is likely a read error. The same CDR3 is also encoded by other DNA sequences in this sample. This chain links TRGV8 with TRGJP1. TCRdb leaves out the J gene; it was filled in here by matching the DNA to germline. The CDR3 sequence is 14 residues long. Germline V gives CDR1 VENAVY, CDR2 YDSYNSRV. The CDR3 DNA reads as TGCGCCACCTGGGATAATACCACTGGTTGGTTCAAGATATTT. This codes for CATWDNTTGWFKIF.

Of note for this clone: This likely traces to a read error, being one base from a far larger clone. The identical CDR3 is also encoded by other nucleotide sequences in the sample. This sequence joins TRGV9 and TRGJP. The J gene is absent in TCRdb and was assigned here via DNA matching to germline. CDR1 and CDR2 (germline): GITISATS, ISYDGTV (reference sequence). The CDR3 length is 16 residues. CDR3 amino acids: CALWEVQELGKKIKVF. Here the CDR3 DNA reads TGTGCCCTGTGGGAGGTGCAAGAGTTGGGCAAAAAAATCAAGGTATTT.

This clone counts as large. V is TRGV4 and J is TRGJ1 or TRGJ2. CDR3 length: 13 residues. The V and J ends lost 0 bases and 2 bases, in that order; junction bases with no gene match: 1. CDR1 and CDR2 from the germline V gene are EGSTGY and YDSYTSSV. CDR3 coding DNA: TGTGCCACCTGGGATGGGGATTATTATAAGAAACTCTTT. Protein sequence: CATWDGDYYKKLF.

This clone has more than one count but fewer than ten. The chain couples TRGV4 to TRGJ1 or TRGJ2. TCRdb does not report a J gene; here it was assigned by matching the DNA to germline references. J gave up 3 bases and V 6 bases, and 8 bases lay outside the gene matches. This CDR3 contains 13 residues. Germline V gives CDR1 EGSTGY, CDR2 YDSYTSSV. CDR3 in amino acids: CATWRRLYYKKLF. CDR3 DNA sequence: TGTGCCACCTGGAGAAGACTTTATTATAAGAAACTCTTT.

As concerns this clone: It differs at one base from a far larger clone, so likely a read error. The sample has other DNA sequences that encode this CDR3 too. The V gene call reads TRGV3; no J gene was called. Germline loops: CDR1 VTNTFY, CDR2 YDVSTARD (reference sequence). CDR3 length: 14 amino acids. DNA for the CDR3: TGTGCCACCTGGGACAGGTGGAGTGATTGGATAAAGACGTTT. Its protein product is CATWDRWSDWIKTF.

As concerns this clone: This could be a read error, since a much larger clone is one nucleotide away. V is TRGV2 and J is TRGJ1 or TRGJ2. As TCRdb names no J gene, one was assigned here on the basis of a DNA match to germline. Germline CDR1 reads EGSNGY; CDR2 reads YDSYNSKV. This CDR3 is built from 16 residues. V was clipped by 2 bases and J by 3 bases; unmatched bases: 13. The CDR3 here is CATWDAKERSYYKKLF. In nucleotides, the CDR3 is TGTGCCACCTGGGACGCTAAGGAGAGGAGTTATTATAAGAAACTCTTT.

This clone was seen a few times. The chain combines TRGV9 with TRGJP. TCRdb gives no J gene; it was assigned here by matching the DNA to germline. The germline gives CDR1 GITISATS, CDR2 ISYDGTV (reference sequence). This CDR3 comprises 15 residues. The V segment lost 6 bases and the J segment 5 bases; nucleotides outside the gene matches: 4. CDR3 residues: CALWKKELGKKIKVF. The CDR3 nucleotides are TGTGCCTTGTGGAAAAAAGAGTTGGGCAAAAAAATCAAGGTATTT.

The chain joins TRGV9 to TRGJP. TCRdb records no J gene; here it was assigned by comparing the DNA to germline. Germline values: CDR1 GITISATS, CDR2 ISYDGTV (reference sequence). The CDR3 runs to 17 residues. The trim removed 2 bases at V and 9 bases at J, leaving 10 bases unmatched. CDR3 loop: CALWEAKFGLGKKIKVF. For the CDR3, the DNA is TGTGCCTTGTGGGAGGCCAAATTCGGGTTGGGCAAAAAAATCAAGGTATTT.

In regard to this clone: A much larger clone differs by one base, so this may be a read error. Other DNA sequences in the same sample also yield this CDR3. The V gene call reads TRGV9; no J gene was called. The V gene's germline CDR1 is GITISATS and CDR2 ISYDGTV (reference sequence). The CDR3 loop spans 16 amino acids. The CDR3 nucleotides are TGTGCCTTGTGGGAGGTGAAGGAGTTGGGCAAAAAAATCAAGGTGTTT. As protein: CALWEVKELGKKIKVF.

The chain uses TRGV4 and TRGJ1 or TRGJ2. Germline matching of the DNA provided the J gene here, since TCRdb leaves it blank. Trimming took 1 base from V and 5 from J; bases not matched to a gene: 2. The CDR3 sequence is 12 residues long. CDR1 and CDR2 (germline): EGSTGY, YDSYTSSV. CDR3 nucleotides: TGTGCCACCTGGGATGGAAATTATAAGAAACTCTTT. Protein product: CATWDGNYKKLF.

The rearrangement joins TRGV4 to TRGJ1 or TRGJ2. TCRdb supplies no J gene; here it was assigned by aligning the nucleotide sequence to germline. This CDR3 has 12 residues. Trimming at V came to 0 bases and at J to 5 bases, leaving 1 base not matched to a gene. Germline assignment: CDR1 EGSTGY and CDR2 YDSYTSSV. The CDR3 spells CATWDGDYKKLF. The CDR3 region has the DNA TGTGCCACCTGGGATGGGGATTATAAGAAACTCTTT.

The rearrangement links TRGV4 to TRGJ1 or TRGJ2. TCRdb gives no J gene; it was assigned here by matching the DNA to germline. CDR1 and CDR2 from the germline V gene are EGSTGY and YDSYTSSV. The CDR3 is made up of 13 amino acids. After removal of 0 bases from V and 9 bases from J, the junction contained 8 bases not matched to a gene. DNA for the CDR3: TGTGCCACCTGGGATGGGCTTATGGTTAAGAAACTCTTT. Amino acids: CATWDGLMVKKLF.